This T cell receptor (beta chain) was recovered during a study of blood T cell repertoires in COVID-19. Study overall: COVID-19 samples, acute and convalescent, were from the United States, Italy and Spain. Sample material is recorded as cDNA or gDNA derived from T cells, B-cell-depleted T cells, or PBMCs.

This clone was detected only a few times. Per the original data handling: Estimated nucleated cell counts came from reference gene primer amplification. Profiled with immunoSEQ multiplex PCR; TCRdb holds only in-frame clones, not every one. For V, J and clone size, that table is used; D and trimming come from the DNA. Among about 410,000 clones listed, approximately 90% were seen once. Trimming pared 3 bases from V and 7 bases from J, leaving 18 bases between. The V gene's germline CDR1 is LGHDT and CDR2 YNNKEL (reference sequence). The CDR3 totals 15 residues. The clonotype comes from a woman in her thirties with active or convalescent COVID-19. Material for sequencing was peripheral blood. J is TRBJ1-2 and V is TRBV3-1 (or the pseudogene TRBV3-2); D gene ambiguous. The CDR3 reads CASSHGELLAGGYTF. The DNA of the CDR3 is TGTGCCAGCAGCCACGGGGAGTTACTAGCTGGTGGCTACACCTTC.